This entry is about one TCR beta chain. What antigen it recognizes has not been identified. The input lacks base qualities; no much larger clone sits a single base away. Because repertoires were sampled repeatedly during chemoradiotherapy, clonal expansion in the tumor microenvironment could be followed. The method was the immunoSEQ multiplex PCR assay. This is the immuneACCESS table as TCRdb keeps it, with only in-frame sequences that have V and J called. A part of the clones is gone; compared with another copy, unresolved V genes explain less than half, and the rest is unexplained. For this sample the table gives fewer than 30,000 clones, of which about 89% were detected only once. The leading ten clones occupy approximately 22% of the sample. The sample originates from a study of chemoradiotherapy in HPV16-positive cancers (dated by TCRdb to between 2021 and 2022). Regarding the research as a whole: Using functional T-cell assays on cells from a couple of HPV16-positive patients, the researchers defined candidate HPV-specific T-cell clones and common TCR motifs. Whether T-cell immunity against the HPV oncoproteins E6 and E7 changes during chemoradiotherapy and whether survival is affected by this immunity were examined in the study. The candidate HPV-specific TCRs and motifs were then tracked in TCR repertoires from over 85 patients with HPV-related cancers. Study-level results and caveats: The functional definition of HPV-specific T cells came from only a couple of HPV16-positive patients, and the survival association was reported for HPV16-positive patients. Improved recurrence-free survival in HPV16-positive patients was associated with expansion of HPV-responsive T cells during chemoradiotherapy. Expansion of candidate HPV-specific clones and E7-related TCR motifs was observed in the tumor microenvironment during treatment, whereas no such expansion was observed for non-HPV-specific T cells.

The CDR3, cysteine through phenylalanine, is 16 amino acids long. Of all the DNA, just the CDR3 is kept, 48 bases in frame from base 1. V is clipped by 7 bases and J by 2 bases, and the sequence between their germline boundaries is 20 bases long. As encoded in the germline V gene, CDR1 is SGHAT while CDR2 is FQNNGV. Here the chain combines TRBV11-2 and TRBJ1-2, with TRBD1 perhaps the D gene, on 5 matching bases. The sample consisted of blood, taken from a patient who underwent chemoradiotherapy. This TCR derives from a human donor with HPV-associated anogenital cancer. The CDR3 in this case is CASTLSYLQENYGYTF. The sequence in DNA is TGTGCCAGCACCCTGTCCTACCTACAGGAGAACTATGGCTACACCTTC.